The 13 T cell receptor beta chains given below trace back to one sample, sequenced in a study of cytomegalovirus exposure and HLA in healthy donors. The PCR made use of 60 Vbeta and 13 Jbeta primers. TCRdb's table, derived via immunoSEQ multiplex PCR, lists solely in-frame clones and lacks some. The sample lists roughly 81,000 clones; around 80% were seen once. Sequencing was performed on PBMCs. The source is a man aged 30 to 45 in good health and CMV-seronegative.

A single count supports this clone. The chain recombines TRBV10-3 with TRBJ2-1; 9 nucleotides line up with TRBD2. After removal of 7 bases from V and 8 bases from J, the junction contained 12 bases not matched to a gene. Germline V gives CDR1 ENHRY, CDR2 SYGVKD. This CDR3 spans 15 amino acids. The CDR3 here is CAIKGGGAEGHEQFF. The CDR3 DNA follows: TGTGCCATCAAAGGCGGGGGGGCAGAGGGTCATGAGCAGTTCTTC.

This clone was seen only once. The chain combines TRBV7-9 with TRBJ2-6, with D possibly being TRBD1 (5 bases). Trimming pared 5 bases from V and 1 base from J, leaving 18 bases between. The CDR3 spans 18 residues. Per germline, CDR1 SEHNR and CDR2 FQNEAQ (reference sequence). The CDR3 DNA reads TGTGCCAGCAGCCCTACCGGACAAGTTTTGTCTGGGGCCAACGTCCTGACTTTC. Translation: CASSPTGQVLSGANVLTF.

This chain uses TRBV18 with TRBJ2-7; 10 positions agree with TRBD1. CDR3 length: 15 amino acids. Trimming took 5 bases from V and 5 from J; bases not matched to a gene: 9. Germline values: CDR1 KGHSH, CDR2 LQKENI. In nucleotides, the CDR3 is TGTGCCAGCTCAGTATCCGGGACAGGGGACGACGAGCAGTACTTC. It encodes CASSVSGTGDDEQYF.

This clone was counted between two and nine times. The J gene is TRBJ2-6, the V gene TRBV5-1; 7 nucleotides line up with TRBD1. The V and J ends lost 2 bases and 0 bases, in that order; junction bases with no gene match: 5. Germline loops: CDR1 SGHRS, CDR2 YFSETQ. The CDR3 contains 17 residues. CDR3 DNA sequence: TGCGCCAGCAGCTTACTAGGGACAGCCTCTGGGGCCAACGTCCTGACTTTC. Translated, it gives CASSLLGTASGANVLTF.

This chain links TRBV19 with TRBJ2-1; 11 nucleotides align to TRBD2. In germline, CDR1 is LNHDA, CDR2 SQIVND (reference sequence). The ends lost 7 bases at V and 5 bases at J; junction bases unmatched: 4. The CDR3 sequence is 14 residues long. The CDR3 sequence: CASTGTSGDNEQFF. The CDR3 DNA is TGTGCCAGTACCGGGACTAGCGGTGACAATGAGCAGTTCTTC.

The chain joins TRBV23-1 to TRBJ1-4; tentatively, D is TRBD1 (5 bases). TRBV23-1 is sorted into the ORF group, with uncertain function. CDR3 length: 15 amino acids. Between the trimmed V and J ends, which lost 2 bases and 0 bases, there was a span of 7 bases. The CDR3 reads CASSQLRATNEKLFF. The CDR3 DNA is TGCGCCAGCAGTCAACTCAGGGCAACTAATGAAAAACTGTTTTTT.

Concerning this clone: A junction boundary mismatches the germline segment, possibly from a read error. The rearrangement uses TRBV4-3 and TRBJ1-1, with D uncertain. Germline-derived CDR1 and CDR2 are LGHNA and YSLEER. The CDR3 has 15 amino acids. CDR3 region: CASSQDFGVNAEAFF. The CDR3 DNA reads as TGCGCCAGCAGCCAAGATTTCGGGGTGAACGCTGAAGCTTTCTTT.

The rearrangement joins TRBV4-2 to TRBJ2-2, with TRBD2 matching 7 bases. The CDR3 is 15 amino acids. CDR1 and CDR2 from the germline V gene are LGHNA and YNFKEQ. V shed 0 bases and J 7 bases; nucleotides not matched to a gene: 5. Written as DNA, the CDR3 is TGTGCCAGCAGCCAAGATAGACTAGCCATCGGGGAGCTGTTTTTT. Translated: CASSQDRLAIGELFF.

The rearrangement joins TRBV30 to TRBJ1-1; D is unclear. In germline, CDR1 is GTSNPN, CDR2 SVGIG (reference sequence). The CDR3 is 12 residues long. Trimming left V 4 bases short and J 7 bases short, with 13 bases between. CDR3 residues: CAWTRDKLEAFF. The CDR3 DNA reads TGTGCCTGGACTCGTGACAAGCTTGAAGCTTTCTTT.

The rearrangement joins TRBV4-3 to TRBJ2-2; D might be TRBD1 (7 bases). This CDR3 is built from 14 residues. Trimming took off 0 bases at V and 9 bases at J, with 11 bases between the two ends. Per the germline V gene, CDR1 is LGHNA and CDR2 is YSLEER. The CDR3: CASSQEGGGRELFF. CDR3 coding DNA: TGCGCCAGCAGCCAAGAAGGAGGGGGCCGGGAGCTGTTTTTT.

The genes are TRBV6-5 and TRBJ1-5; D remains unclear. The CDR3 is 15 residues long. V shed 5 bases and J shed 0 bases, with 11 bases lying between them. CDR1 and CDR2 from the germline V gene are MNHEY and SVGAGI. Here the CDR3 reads CASSGQTISNQPQHF. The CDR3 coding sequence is TGTGCCAGCAGTGGGCAGACAATTAGCAATCAGCCCCAGCATTTT.

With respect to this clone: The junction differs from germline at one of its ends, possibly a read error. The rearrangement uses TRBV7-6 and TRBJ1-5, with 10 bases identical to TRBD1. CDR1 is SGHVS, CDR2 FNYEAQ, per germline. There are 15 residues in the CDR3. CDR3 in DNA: TGTCCCAGCAGCTCGACAGGGGGCGGGGATCAGCCCCAGCATTTT. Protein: CPSSSTGGGDQPQHF.

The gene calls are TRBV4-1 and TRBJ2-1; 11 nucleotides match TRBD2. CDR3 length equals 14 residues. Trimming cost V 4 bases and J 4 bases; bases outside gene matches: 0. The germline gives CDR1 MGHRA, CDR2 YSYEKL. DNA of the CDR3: TGCGCCAGCAGCCTAGCGGGGGGGTACAATGAGCAGTTCTTC. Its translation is CASSLAGGYNEQFF.